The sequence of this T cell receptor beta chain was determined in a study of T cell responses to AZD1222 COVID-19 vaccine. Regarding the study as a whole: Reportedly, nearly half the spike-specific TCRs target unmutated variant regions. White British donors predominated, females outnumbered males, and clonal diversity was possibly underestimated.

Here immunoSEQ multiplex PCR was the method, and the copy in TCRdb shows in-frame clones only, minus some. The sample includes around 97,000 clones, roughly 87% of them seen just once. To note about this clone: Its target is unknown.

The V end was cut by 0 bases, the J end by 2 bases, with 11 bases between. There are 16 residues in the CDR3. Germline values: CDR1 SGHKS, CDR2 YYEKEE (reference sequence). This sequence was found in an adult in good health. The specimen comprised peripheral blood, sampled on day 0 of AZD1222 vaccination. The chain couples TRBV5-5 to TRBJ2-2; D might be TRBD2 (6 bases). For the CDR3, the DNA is TGTGCCAGCAGCTTGGCCGGGGGTTATAACACCGGGGAGCTGTTTTTT. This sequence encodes CASSLAGGYNTGELFF.